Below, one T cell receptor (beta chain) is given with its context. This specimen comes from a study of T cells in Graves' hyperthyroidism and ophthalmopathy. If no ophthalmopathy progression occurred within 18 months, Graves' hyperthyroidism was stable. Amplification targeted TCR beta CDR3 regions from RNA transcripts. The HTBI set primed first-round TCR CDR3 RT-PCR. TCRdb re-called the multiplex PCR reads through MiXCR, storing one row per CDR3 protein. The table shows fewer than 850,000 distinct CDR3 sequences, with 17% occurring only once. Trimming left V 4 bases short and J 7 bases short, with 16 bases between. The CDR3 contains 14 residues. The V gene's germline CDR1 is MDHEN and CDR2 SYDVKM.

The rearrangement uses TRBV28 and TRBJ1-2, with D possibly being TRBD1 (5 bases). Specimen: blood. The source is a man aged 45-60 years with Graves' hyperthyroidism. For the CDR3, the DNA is TGTGCCAGCAGTTACAGGCTGGGAGCGCGTGGCTACACCTTC. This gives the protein CASSYRLGARGYTF.